This is a list of T cell receptor beta chains from one sample in a study of T cells in Graves' hyperthyroidism and ophthalmopathy. One entry per CDR3 protein, called by TCRdb with MiXCR from the multiplex PCR reads. The repertoire holds nearly 600,000 distinct CDR3 sequences, roughly 14% seen once, with around 5.4% in the top ten. Sequencing was done on a sample of blood. The receptors stem from a woman aged 25-40 years with Graves' hyperthyroidism that later progressed to Graves' ophthalmopathy. CDR3s include the opening cysteine and the closing phenylalanine or tryptophan. A D gene is named only where the DNA matches it firmly. Clone size is shown for a subset of rows, as once, few, many or a class of expanded clone.

-	TRBJ2-7	many	TRBV30	13	TGTGCCTGGAGTGGAGGGACACCCTACGAGCAGTACTTC	CAWSGGTPYEQYF
-	TRBJ2-1	many	TRBV6-1	17	TGTGCCAGCAGTGAAGAACTTTGGACCTCCTCCTACAATGAGCAGTTCTTC	CASSEELWTSSYNEQFF
TRBD2	TRBJ2-7	many	TRBV6-2/TRBV6-3	15	TGTGCCAGCAGTTTCTCTAGCGGGGGCTCCTACGAGCAGTACTTC	CASSFSSGGSYEQYF
TRBD2	TRBJ2-2	-	TRBV11-2	15	TGTGCCAGCAGCTTGGAGGGAGGGTTCACCGGGGAGCTGTTTTTT	CASSLEGGFTGELFF
TRBD1	TRBJ1-5	few	TRBV6-1	16	TGTGCCAGCAGTCGATGGACAGGGGGAAACAATCAGCCCCAGCATTTT	CASSRWTGGNNQPQHF
-	TRBJ2-7	few	TRBV28	15	TGTGCCAGCCGGAAGACCGGGACCTTTACCTACGAGCAGTACTTC	CASRKTGTFTYEQYF
-	TRBJ1-1	many	TRBV27	14	TGTGCCAGCAGTTCGACAGGAATCGCCCCTGAAGCTTTCTTT	CASSSTGIAPEAFF
TRBD1	TRBJ1-2	-	TRBV2	13	TGTGCCAGCGGACTGACAGGGTTCCATGGCTACACCTTC	CASGLTGFHGYTF
TRBD1	TRBJ2-3	many	TRBV7-9	18	TGTGCCAGCAGCTTCCTAGTCCCGACAGGGCCGGACACAGATACGCAGTATTTT	CASSFLVPTGPDTDTQYF
-	TRBJ1-2	many	TRBV6-1	15	TGTGCCAGCAGCCCCCGGACAGACCGTAACTATGGCTACACCTTC	CASSPRTDRNYGYTF
-	TRBJ2-1	-	TRBV19	15	TGTGCCAGTAGTGGGCCTCCGGACCCCAAGAGAGAGCAGTTCTTC	CASSGPPDPKREQFF
-	TRBJ2-1	many	TRBV24-1	14	TGTGCCACCAGTGACTCAACAGTGTACAATGAGCAGTTCTTC	CATSDSTVYNEQFF
-	TRBJ2-5	-	TRBV29-1	12	TGCAGCGTTGTCAGGCCTCCAGAGACCCAGTACTTC	CSVVRPPETQYF
TRBD2	TRBJ2-1	few	TRBV6-1	15	TGTGCCAGCAGGAGAGCGGGAGAGCGGTTCAATGAGCAGTTCTTC	CASRRAGERFNEQFF
TRBD1	TRBJ2-1	-	TRBV18	13	TGTGCCAGCTCACGGACAGGGAAGAATGAGCAGTTCTTC	CASSRTGKNEQFF
-	TRBJ2-1	-	TRBV20-1	15	TGCAGTGCTAGAGATCTACTAGTGGCCTACAATGAGCAGTTCTTC	CSARDLLVAYNEQFF
TRBD2	TRBJ2-5	many	TRBV19	15	TGTGCCAGTAGTTTAGCGGGAGCGGGGAAAGAGACCCAGTACTTC	CASSLAGAGKETQYF
TRBD2	TRBJ2-3	many	TRBV5-1	16	TGCGCCAGCAGCTTAAATAGCGGGAGTCCCACAGATACGCAGTATTTT	CASSLNSGSPTDTQYF